The 11 T cell receptor beta chains listed next were all sequenced from one sample in a study of T cells after yellow fever vaccination. TCRdb redid the calling of the 5' RACE reads with MiXCR, one entry per CDR3 protein. The table includes some 240,000 distinct CDR3 sequences, around 3.1% detected once. Specimen: CD4+ T cells sorted from PBMCs, collected 10 days after the yellow fever booster vaccination. The origin of the receptors is a young man who received the YFV17D yellow fever vaccine.

This clonotype was seen ten or more times. V is TRBV4-3 and J is TRBJ1-2; TRBD1 agrees at 8 bases. The length of the CDR3 is 13 residues. The germline V gene has CDR1 LGHNA and CDR2 YSLEER. V gave up 6 bases and J gave up 8 bases; unmatched junction bases: 8. The chain's CDR3 is CASSPRGPEGYTF. CDR3 bases: TGCGCCAGCAGTCCCAGGGGGCCGGAAGGCTACACCTTC.

Remarks on this clonotype: It may be a read error: a sequence one base away is much more abundant. The CDR3 region is CACSYPGRRSNQPQHF. The CDR3 DNA reads TGTGCCTGCAGTTACCCGGGACGGCGTAGCAATCAGCCCCAGCATTTT. V gene TRBV28 combines with J gene TRBJ1-5, with D maybe TRBD1 (5 bases). The length of the CDR3 is 16 residues. CDR1 is MDHEN, CDR2 SYDVKM, per germline.

The genes are TRBV12-3 or TRBV12-4 and TRBJ2-1; 14 bases are shared with TRBD2. CDR3 length: 18 residues. J was trimmed by 4 bases and V by 1 base; bases with no gene match: 6. Written as DNA, the CDR3 is TGTGCCAGCAGTTTAGGGACTAGCGGGGGGAAAAATTACAATGAGCAGTTCTTC. Protein sequence: CASSLGTSGGKNYNEQFF.

This clonotype was seen a few times. The chain links TRBV6-5 to TRBJ1-2, with TRBD1 matching over 7 bases. The germline gives CDR1 MNHEY, CDR2 SVGAGI. CDR3 length: 15 residues. Unmatched junction bases numbered 6, after V lost 0 bases and J lost 5 bases. CDR3 nucleotides: TGTGCCAGCAGTTACTCGACTACAGGGGATTATGGCTACACCTTC. It encodes CASSYSTTGDYGYTF.

The V call is TRBV3-1, the J call TRBJ2-3, with a possible D match to TRBD1 (6 bases). The germline V gene encodes CDR1 LGHDT and CDR2 YNNKEL (reference sequence). The CDR3 length is 14 residues. Trimming pared 6 bases from V and 2 bases from J, leaving 12 bases between. The CDR3 region has the DNA TGTGCCAGCAGTCTTAGGGGGTTCACAGATACGCAGTATTTT. The encoded protein is CASSLRGFTDTQYF.

The sample holds a few counts of this clonotype. The chain joins TRBV7-2 to TRBJ1-1; tentatively, D is TRBD1 (5 bases). The CDR3 consists of 14 residues. With 0 bases removed from V and 1 base from J, the gap between germline ends came to 6 bases. Germline CDR1 SGHTA, CDR2 FQGNSA. CDR3 coding DNA: TGTGCCAGCAGCTTAGCCAGGGAGAACACTGAAGCTTTCTTT. This translates into CASSLARENTEAFF.

There are many counts of this clonotype. The chain carries TRBV27 and TRBJ2-5; the match to TRBD1 covers 7 bases. Germline trimming cut 5 bases from V and 5 bases from J; bases unmatched to any gene: 5. CDR1 and CDR2 from the germline V gene are MNHEY and SMNVEV (reference sequence). The CDR3 has 13 residues. CDR3 loop: CASSLTGLETQYF. The CDR3, as DNA: TGTGCCAGCAGTCTGACAGGGTTGGAGACCCAGTACTTC.

This clonotype has more than one count but fewer than ten. The chain employs TRBV5-1 and TRBJ2-1; maybe TRBD2 (6 bases). Germline V CDR1 and CDR2: SGHRS, YFSETQ. The CDR3 sequence is 14 residues long. V was trimmed by 0 bases and J by 8 bases, leaving 12 bases between them. The DNA for the CDR3 is TGCGCCAGCAGCTTGGGGACTAAAGGGGATGAGCAGTTCTTC. Translated: CASSLGTKGDEQFF. Filled out from reference TRBV5-1 and TRBJ2-1, the complete variable domain reads KAGVTQTPRYLIKTRGQQVTLSCSPISGHRSVSWYQQTPGQGLQFLFEYFSETQRNKGNFPGRFSGRQFSNSRSEMNVSTLELGDSALYLCASSLGTKGDEQFFGPGTRLTVL.

This clonotype appeared many times. The chain joins TRBV4-3 to TRBJ2-1; possible D gene TRBD2, 6 bases. CDR3 length: 16 amino acids. CDR1 is LGHNA and CDR2 is YSLEER in the germline V gene. Trimming took off 4 bases at V and 0 bases at J, with 13 bases between the two ends. The CDR3 reads CASSPAGASSYNEQFF. The DNA of the CDR3 is TGCGCCAGCAGCCCAGCGGGCGCGAGCTCCTACAATGAGCAGTTCTTC.

This clonotype turned up a few times. The CDR3 region is CASSLLPGQGTYSNQPQHF. Written as DNA, the CDR3 is TGCGCCAGCAGCTTGCTTCCGGGACAGGGAACCTATAGCAATCAGCCCCAGCATTTT. The V call is TRBV5-1, the J call TRBJ1-5, with 9 bases that match TRBD1. The trim removed 1 base at V and 0 bases at J, leaving 11 bases unmatched. Per the germline V gene, CDR1 is SGHRS and CDR2 is YFSETQ. The CDR3 sequence is 19 residues long. The whole variable domain, remainder taken from reference TRBV5-1 and TRBJ1-5, is KAGVTQTPRYLIKTRGQQVTLSCSPISGHRSVSWYQQTPGQGLQFLFEYFSETQRNKGNFPGRFSGRQFSNSRSEMNVSTLELGDSALYLCASSLLPGQGTYSNQPQHFGDGTRLSIL.

This clonotype was seen more than once but under ten times. The V call is TRBV28, the J call TRBJ1-4, with D maybe TRBD1 (5 bases). The germline CDR1 and CDR2 sequences are MDHEN and SYDVKM. This CDR3 region has 16 residues. V lost 8 bases and J 0 bases, leaving 16 bases between the germline ends. Here the CDR3 reads CASGDPGSATNEKLFF. The CDR3 DNA sequence: TGTGCCAGCGGGGACCCGGGAAGCGCAACTAATGAAAAACTGTTTTTT.